This is a list of T cell receptor beta chains from one sample in a study of T-cell memory formation after mild COVID-19. TCRdb independently ran MiXCR on the 5' RACE reads; one entry per CDR3 protein. The sample has 300,000 to 350,000 distinct CDR3 sequences; roughly 19% are singletons. Sequencing used PBMCs or a T cell subset sorted from them (not recorded which). These receptors all come from a man aged 18 to 30 who had mild COVID-19 (a few samples of this study predate the infection). Cell type and time point are not known. The CDR3 runs from the conserved cysteine through the conserved F or W. Fields, in order: CDR3 protein, CDR3 DNA, V gene, CDR3 length, J gene, clone size, D gene. D genes are given only for firm matches. A row's size may be missing; if present it is once, few, many or a size class.

CATKVAGGHGELFF | TGTGCCACCAAAGTAGCGGGGGGGCACGGGGAGCTGTTTTTT | TRBV6-6 | 14 | TRBJ2-2 | . | TRBD2
CASSLGPRPQHF | TGTGCCAGCAGCTTAGGGCCCAGGCCACAGCATTTT | TRBV7-2 | 12 | TRBJ1-5 | many | .
CASSLIPTGARTEAFF | TGTGCCAGCAGCCTCATTCCCACAGGGGCCCGGACTGAAGCTTTCTTT | TRBV3-1 | 16 | TRBJ1-1 | few | TRBD1
CASSQGLLELQYF | TGCGCCAGCAGCCAAGGGCTACTCGAACTTCAGTACTTC | TRBV4-3 | 13 | TRBJ2-4 | . | .
CASSSGTGGGYGYTF | TGTGCCAGCAGTTCCGGGACAGGGGGCGGCTATGGCTACACCTTC | TRBV28 | 15 | TRBJ1-2 | . | TRBD1
CASSLFTDQETQYF | TGTGCCAGCAGCTTGTTCACGGACCAAGAGACCCAGTACTTC | TRBV5-4 | 14 | TRBJ2-5 | . | .
CASSLGGTSTDTQYF | TGCGCCAGCAGCTTGGGCGGGACTAGCACAGATACGCAGTATTTT | TRBV5-1 | 15 | TRBJ2-3 | many | .
CASSFIGNRGNEQFF | TGTGCCAGCAGTTTTATAGGTAACAGGGGAAATGAGCAGTTCTTC | TRBV28 | 15 | TRBJ2-1 | many | TRBD1
CASSYRDPTREEQYF | TGCGCCAGCAGCTACCGGGATCCTACGAGGGAGGAGCAGTACTTC | TRBV5-1 | 15 | TRBJ2-7 | few | .
CASSFRDTFTGELFF | TGTGCCAGCAGTTTCCGGGACACCTTCACCGGGGAGCTGTTTTTT | TRBV12-3/TRBV12-4 | 15 | TRBJ2-2 | few | .
CASSLDGRQEWDSPLHF | TGTGCCAGCAGCTTAGACGGGCGGCAGGAGTGGGATTCACCCCTCCACTTT | TRBV7-2 | 17 | TRBJ1-6 | . | .
CASRLGGTNTEAFF | TGCGCCAGCAGACTCGGTGGCACGAACACTGAAGCTTTCTTT | TRBV5-1 | 14 | TRBJ1-1 | few | .
CASSQDSMGSPNYGYTF | TGCGCCAGCAGCCAAGATTCCATGGGGTCTCCTAACTATGGCTACACCTTC | TRBV4-3 | 17 | TRBJ1-2 | once | .
CASSVTENYGYTF | TGTGCCAGCAGTGTGACAGAAAACTATGGCTACACCTTC | TRBV28 | 13 | TRBJ1-2 | few | .
CASSVWDRFMNTEAFF | TGTGCCAGCAGCGTATGGGACAGATTCATGAACACTGAAGCTTTCTTT | TRBV9 | 16 | TRBJ1-1 | . | TRBD1
CASSQGSGLDEKLFF | TGCGCCAGCAGCCAAGGCTCCGGCCTAGATGAAAAACTGTTTTTT | TRBV4-3 | 15 | TRBJ1-4 | . | .
CAVTDRDNSPLHF | TGTGCCGTAACGGACAGGGATAATTCACCCCTCCACTTT | TRBV6-5 | 13 | TRBJ1-6 | many | TRBD1
CASSIPRTGEVKQFF | TGTGCCAGTAGTATCCCTCGAACAGGGGAAGTGAAGCAGTTCTTC | TRBV19 | 15 | TRBJ2-1 | few | TRBD1
CASSLARGGNEQYF | TGTGCCAGCAGCTTAGCCAGGGGTGGGAACGAGCAGTACTTC | TRBV7-9 | 14 | TRBJ2-7 | . | .
CASSVVEYGIQYF | TGTGCCAGCAGCGTAGTCGAGTATGGCATTCAGTACTTC | TRBV9 | 13 | TRBJ2-4 | few | .
CSARAGGVTGELFF | TGCAGTGCTAGAGCGGGGGGCGTCACCGGGGAGCTGTTTTTT | TRBV20-1 | 14 | TRBJ2-2 | . | .
CASSDPGGTNEKLFF | TGTGCCAGCAGCGACCCAGGGGGAACTAATGAAAAACTGTTTTTT | TRBV6-1 | 15 | TRBJ1-4 | . | TRBD1
CASSQEPALYNEQFF | TGCGCCAGCAGCCAAGAGCCGGCGCTCTACAATGAGCAGTTCTTC | TRBV4-3 | 15 | TRBJ2-1 | few | .
CSVEGTGTSSYNEQFF | TGCAGCGTTGAAGGGACAGGGACGAGCTCCTACAATGAGCAGTTCTTC | TRBV29-1 | 16 | TRBJ2-1 | . | TRBD1
CASSPGLSSGNTIYF | TGCGCCAGCAGCCCGGGACTGAGCTCTGGAAACACCATATATTTT | TRBV4-3 | 15 | TRBJ1-3 | many | .
CASSRTPGRDTF | TGTGCCAGCAGCCGCACCCCTGGCAGGGACACCTTC | TRBV5-6 | 12 | TRBJ1-2 | . | .
CSARWTNLDGYTF | TGCAGTGCTAGGTGGACCAACTTGGATGGCTACACCTTC | TRBV20-1 | 13 | TRBJ1-2 | . | .
CASSPAGANSPLHF | TGTGCCAGCAGCCCAGCAGGGGCTAATTCACCCCTCCACTTT | TRBV7-9 | 14 | TRBJ1-6 | . | .
CASSLSPSPEKLFF | TGTGCCAGCAGCTTAAGTCCCTCCCCTGAAAAACTGTTTTTT | TRBV7-6 | 14 | TRBJ1-4 | . | .
CATSSPSGANGEQFF | TGTGCCACCAGCAGTCCTAGCGGGGCGAACGGCGAGCAGTTCTTC | TRBV15 | 15 | TRBJ2-1 | few | TRBD2
CASSQVSGEGYNEQFF | TGTGCCAGCAGCCAAGTAAGCGGGGAAGGGTACAATGAGCAGTTCTTC | TRBV3-1 | 16 | TRBJ2-1 | . | TRBD2
CATSKSSYNEQFF | TGTGCCACCAGTAAAAGCTCCTACAATGAGCAGTTCTTC | TRBV24-1 | 13 | TRBJ2-1 | many | .
CASSQADMTYEQYF | TGTGCCAGCAGCCAAGCGGACATGACCTACGAGCAGTACTTC | TRBV3-1 | 14 | TRBJ2-7 | . | .
CASSTSGYNGYTF | TGTGCCAGCAGTACTTCCGGCTATAATGGCTACACCTTC | TRBV28 | 13 | TRBJ1-2 | . | .
CASSWTGGAYEQYF | TGTGCCAGCAGTTGGACAGGGGGCGCGTACGAGCAGTACTTC | TRBV6-6 | 14 | TRBJ2-7 | . | TRBD1
CASSQGELRGYGYTF | TGCGCCAGCAGCCAAGGGGAGTTACGGGGCTATGGCTACACCTTC | TRBV4-1 | 15 | TRBJ1-2 | few | .
CASHTGIGELFF | TGTGCCAGCCACACAGGGATCGGGGAGCTGTTTTTT | TRBV18 | 12 | TRBJ2-2 | . | .
CSVGHSGETQYF | TGCAGCGTTGGGCATAGCGGGGAGACCCAGTACTTC | TRBV29-1 | 12 | TRBJ2-5 | . | TRBD2
CASSRLRARVEKLFF | TGTGCCAGCAGCCGTCTCAGGGCTCGGGTTGAAAAACTGTTTTTT | TRBV7-2 | 15 | TRBJ1-4 | . | .
CASQRWMNTEAFF | TGTGCCAGCCAACGGTGGATGAACACTGAAGCTTTCTTT | TRBV2 | 13 | TRBJ1-1 | . | .
CSVVDWGLGYGYTF | TGCAGCGTTGTTGACTGGGGGCTCGGCTATGGCTACACCTTC | TRBV29-1 | 14 | TRBJ1-2 | . | .
CSVDLDRDGSSYEQYF | TGCAGCGTTGACCTGGACAGGGATGGTAGCTCCTACGAGCAGTACTTC | TRBV29-1 | 16 | TRBJ2-7 | . | TRBD1
CASSPWVAGGTDTQYF | TGCGCCAGCAGTCCCTGGGTAGCGGGGGGCACAGATACGCAGTATTTT | TRBV10-2 | 16 | TRBJ2-3 | few | TRBD2
CATSAITQDTQYF | TGTGCCACCAGCGCTATTACGCAGGATACGCAGTATTTT | TRBV15 | 13 | TRBJ2-3 | . | .
CASSGQTGTTHPYEQYF | TGTGCCAGCAGCGGACAGACTGGGACTACACACCCCTACGAGCAGTACTTC | TRBV12-3/TRBV12-4 | 17 | TRBJ2-7 | . | .
CASSFEGRAGYTF | TGTGCCAGCAGTTTTGAGGGGAGGGCTGGCTACACCTTC | TRBV12-3/TRBV12-4 | 13 | TRBJ1-2 | . | .
CASSLHSNTEAFF | TGTGCCAGCAGTTTACACAGCAACACTGAAGCTTTCTTT | TRBV28 | 13 | TRBJ1-1 | few | .
CASSLVAGTTDTQYF | TGCGCCAGCAGCTTGGTAGCGGGGACCACAGATACGCAGTATTTT | TRBV5-1 | 15 | TRBJ2-3 | . | TRBD2
CASSTGLAAEYF | TGTGCCAGCAGTACAGGACTAGCCGCTGAGTACTTC | TRBV12-3/TRBV12-4 | 12 | TRBJ2-5 | . | TRBD2
CSAIVTEAFF | TGCAGTGCTATTGTCACAGAAGCTTTCTTT | TRBV20-1 | 10 | TRBJ1-1 | . | .
CATGITYNEQFF | TGTGCCACCGGGATAACCTACAATGAGCAGTTCTTC | TRBV15 | 12 | TRBJ2-1 | . | .
CASSSPDRAWTEAFF | TGCGCCAGCAGCTCACCCGACAGGGCCTGGACTGAAGCTTTCTTT | TRBV4-1 | 15 | TRBJ1-1 | few | TRBD1
CASSEQGTDRKTVNEQFF | TGTGCCAGCAGTGAACAGGGAACAGATCGGAAGACAGTCAATGAGCAGTTCTTC | TRBV25-1 | 18 | TRBJ2-1 | . | .